These 13 T cell receptor beta chains originate from one sample sequenced in a study of cytomegalovirus exposure and HLA in healthy donors. Primers included in the PCR were 60 Vbeta and 13 Jbeta primers. The data were produced by immunoSEQ multiplex PCR, yet TCRdb's version contains in-frame clones alone and is incomplete. The table shows some 140,000 clones, with roughly 83% occurring only once. Material: PBMCs. The receptors here all came from a man aged 35 to 55 in good health and CMV-seronegative.

V and J are TRBV11-1 and TRBJ2-1, with D possibly being TRBD2 (6 bases). The CDR3 totals 12 residues. Germline V gene lookup returns CDR1 SGHAT and CDR2 FQDESV (reference sequence). V was cut by 11 bases and J by 7 bases, with 15 bases left in between. The CDR3 region is CAASGVQNEQFF. CDR3 in DNA: TGTGCCGCCTCGGGGGTCCAAAATGAGCAGTTCTTC. The full variable domain, its missing parts supplied by reference TRBV11-1 and TRBJ2-1, is EAEVAQSPRYKITEKSQAVAFWCDPISGHATLYWYRQILGQGPELLVQFQDESVVDDSQLPKDRFSAERLKGVDSTLKIQPAELGDSAMYLCAASGVQNEQFFGPGTRLTVL.

A word on this clone: One end of the junction is discordant with germline, which a read error may explain. The rearrangement joins TRBV7-9 to TRBJ1-2, with 10 bases aligning to TRBD1. Germline V CDR1 and CDR2: SEHNR, FQNEAQ (reference sequence). The CDR3 extends over 15 amino acids. The CDR3 DNA sequence: TGTTCCAGCAGCTTAGGGGGGGACAGGGGTCTTGGCTACACCTTC. The encoded protein is CSSSLGGDRGLGYTF.

Sample share makes this clone medium-sized. V and J are TRBV4-1 and TRBJ1-4; D unclear. In germline, CDR1 is MGHRA, CDR2 YSYEKL. This CDR3 region has 14 residues. V dropped 3 bases and J dropped 8 bases, with 13 bases sitting between them. The CDR3 protein is CASSHSLTEEKLFF. The CDR3 DNA sequence: TGCGCCAGCAGCCATAGCCTTACGGAAGAAAAACTGTTTTTT.

The chain is built from TRBV5-4 and TRBJ2-5; weak D call: TRBD1 (6 bases). This CDR3 comprises 14 residues. Germline V gene sequence: CDR1 SGHNT, CDR2 YYREEE (reference sequence). Between the trimmed V and J ends, which lost 4 bases and 4 bases, there was a span of 14 bases. CDR3 region: CASSHLAGAETQYF. The CDR3 DNA is TGTGCCAGCAGCCACTTGGCAGGGGCAGAGACCCAGTACTTC.

The chain links TRBV6-1 to TRBJ2-3; 7 bases map to TRBD1. CDR1 MNHNS and CDR2 SASEGT come from the germline V gene. J gave up 3 bases and V 2 bases, and 11 bases lay outside the gene matches. The CDR3 is made up of 17 amino acids. CDR3 sequence: CASSETPGTEVTDTQYF. In nucleotides, the CDR3 is TGTGCCAGCAGTGAAACCCCCGGGACAGAAGTAACAGATACGCAGTATTTT.

This clone has only a few counts. V gene TRBV6-1 combines with J gene TRBJ1-1; 7 nucleotides align to TRBD1. The CDR3 is 13 amino acids. Germline lookup yields CDR1 MNHNS and CDR2 SASEGT. With 5 bases clipped from V and 8 bases from J, the junction kept 8 bases outside the gene matches. The CDR3 sequence: CASSSRDSEEAFF. CDR3 sequence (DNA): TGTGCCAGCAGTTCCCGGGACAGTGAAGAAGCTTTCTTT.

The rearrangement links TRBV27 to TRBJ2-7; 15 nucleotides agree with TRBD2. CDR3 size: 15 residues. V gave up 5 bases and J gave up 3 bases; unmatched junction bases: 2. Germline V gene lookup returns CDR1 MNHEY and CDR2 SMNVEV (reference sequence). This CDR3 is CASSPGLAGGYEQYF. CDR3 DNA: TGTGCCAGCAGTCCGGGACTAGCGGGGGGCTACGAGCAGTACTTC.

The rearrangement uses TRBV29-1 and TRBJ2-2; TRBD2 matches at 9 bases. V lost 3 bases to trimming and J lost 6 bases; unmatched junction nucleotides: 14. The CDR3 has 17 residues. Germline V lookup: CDR1 SQVTM, CDR2 ANQGSEA. The CDR3, as DNA: TGCAGCGTTGAGCCCCTGGATAGCGGGAGACAACCCGGGGAGCTGTTTTTT. It yields the protein CSVEPLDSGRQPGELFF.

The genes are TRBV27 and TRBJ2-3; TRBD2 agrees at 10 bases. The CDR3 spans 16 residues. With V trimmed by 4 bases and J by 0 bases, 4 bases remained unmatched. In germline, CDR1 is MNHEY, CDR2 SMNVEV (reference sequence). The CDR3 DNA reads TGTGCCAGCAGTTATCATAGCGGGGGGAGCACAGATACGCAGTATTTT. It yields the protein CASSYHSGGSTDTQYF.

This chain links TRBV19 with TRBJ1-1, with TRBD1 as a possible D gene (5 bases). V lost 6 bases to trimming and J lost 5 bases, with 10 bases between them. This CDR3 is 12 amino acids long. Per germline, CDR1 LNHDA and CDR2 SQIVND (reference sequence). The CDR3 DNA is TGTGCCAGTAGCATCAGGGAAACTGAAGCTTTCTTT. Amino acid sequence: CASSIRETEAFF.

The chain recombines TRBV9 with TRBJ1-6; D is perhaps TRBD1 (6 bases). With 4 bases removed from V and 6 bases from J, the gap between germline ends came to 14 bases. The CDR3 spans 15 residues. Germline V lookup: CDR1 SGDLS, CDR2 YYNGEE. CDR3 coding DNA: TGTGCCAGCAGCCCCCAGGGGCAGAGTAATTCACCCCTCCACTTT. It specifies CASSPQGQSNSPLHF.

The CDR3 reads CASSLAGYGYTF. CDR3 DNA sequence: TGTGCCAGCAGTTTAGCCGGCTATGGCTACACCTTC. J is TRBJ1-2 and V is TRBV28; D is unclear. This CDR3 region has 12 residues. The V end lost 2 bases, the J end lost 4 bases, and 5 bases lay between the germline ends. The germline gives CDR1 MDHEN, CDR2 SYDVKM.

The CDR3 coding sequence is TGCAGCGTCGTCAGGCAGGCGAACACTGAAGCTTTCTTT. The encoded protein is CSVVRQANTEAFF. This chain links TRBV29-1 with TRBJ1-1; D unclear. V was pared by 6 bases and J by 1 base, with 12 bases between. Germline V gene data show CDR1 as SQVTM and CDR2 as ANQGSEA. The CDR3 covers 13 residues.